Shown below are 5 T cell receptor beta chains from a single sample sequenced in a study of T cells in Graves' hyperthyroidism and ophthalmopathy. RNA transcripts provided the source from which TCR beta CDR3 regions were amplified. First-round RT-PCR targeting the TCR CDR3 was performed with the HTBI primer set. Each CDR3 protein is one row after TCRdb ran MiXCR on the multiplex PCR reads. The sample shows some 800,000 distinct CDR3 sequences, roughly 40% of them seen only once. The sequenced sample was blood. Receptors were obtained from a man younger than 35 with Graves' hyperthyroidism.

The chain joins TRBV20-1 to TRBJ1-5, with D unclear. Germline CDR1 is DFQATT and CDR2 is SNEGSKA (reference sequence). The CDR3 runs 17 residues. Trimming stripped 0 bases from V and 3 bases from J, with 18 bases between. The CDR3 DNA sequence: TGCAGTGCTAGAGATCAGCGGGCGGGGAGTTACAATCAGCCCCAGCATTTT. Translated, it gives CSARDQRAGSYNQPQHF.

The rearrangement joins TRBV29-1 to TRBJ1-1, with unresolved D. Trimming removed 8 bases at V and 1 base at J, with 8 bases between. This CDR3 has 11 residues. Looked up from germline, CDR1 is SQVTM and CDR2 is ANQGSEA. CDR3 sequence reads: CSRAPNTEAFF. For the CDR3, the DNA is TGCAGCAGAGCTCCGAACACTGAAGCTTTCTTT.

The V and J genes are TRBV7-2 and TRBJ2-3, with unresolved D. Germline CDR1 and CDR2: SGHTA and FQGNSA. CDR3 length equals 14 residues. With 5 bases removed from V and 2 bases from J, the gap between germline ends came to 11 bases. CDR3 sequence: CASSLLYDTDTQYF. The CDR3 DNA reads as TGTGCCAGCAGCCTCCTCTACGACACAGATACGCAGTATTTT. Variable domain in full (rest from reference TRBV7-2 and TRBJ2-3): GAGVSQSPSNKVTEKGKDVELRCDPISGHTALYWYRQSLGQGLEFLIYFQGNSAPDKSGLPSDRFSAERTGGSVSTLTIQRTQQEDSAVYLCASSLLYDTDTQYFGPGTRLTVL.

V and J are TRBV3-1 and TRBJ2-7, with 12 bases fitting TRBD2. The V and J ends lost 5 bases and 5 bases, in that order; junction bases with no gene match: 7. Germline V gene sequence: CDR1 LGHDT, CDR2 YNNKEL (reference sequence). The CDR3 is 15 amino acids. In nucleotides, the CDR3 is TGTGCCAGCAGCGCCACTAGCGGGAGGAGACACGAGCAGTACTTC. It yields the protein CASSATSGRRHEQYF.

For the CDR3, the DNA is TGTGCCATCGGCGGGACCGCGAACGAAAAACTGTTTTTT. Amino acid sequence: CAIGGTANEKLFF. The rearrangement joins TRBV10-3 to TRBJ1-4; tentative D call: TRBD1 (5 bases). The CDR3 extends over 13 amino acids. Germline CDR1 is ENHRY and CDR2 is SYGVKD. Trimming removed 8 bases from V and 8 bases from J, with 15 bases in between.